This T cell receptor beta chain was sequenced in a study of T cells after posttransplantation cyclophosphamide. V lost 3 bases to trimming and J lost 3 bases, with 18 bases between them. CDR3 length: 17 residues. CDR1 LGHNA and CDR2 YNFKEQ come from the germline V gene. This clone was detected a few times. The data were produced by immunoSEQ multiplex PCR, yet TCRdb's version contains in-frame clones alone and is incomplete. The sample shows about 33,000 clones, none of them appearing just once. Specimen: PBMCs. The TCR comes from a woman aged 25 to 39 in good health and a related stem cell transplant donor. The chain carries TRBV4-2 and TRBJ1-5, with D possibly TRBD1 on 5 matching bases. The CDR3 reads CASSHRQKRDPNQPQHF. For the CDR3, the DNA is TGTGCCAGCAGCCATAGACAGAAAAGAGATCCCAATCAGCCCCAGCATTTT.